This T cell receptor beta chain came from a study of T cell repertoires in cytomegalovirus infection. Background on the study: It was the public TCR beta signatures that indicated both CMV infection and matching HLA type. Study findings and constraints: The ex vivo response was dominated by HLA-C-restricted CMV-specific TCR beta clonotypes. Totalled public TCR beta family frequency picked out people who carried CMV plus the relevant HLA.

Comment on this clonotype: Antigen unknown.

TCRdb analysed the reads with MiXCR anew, one entry per CDR3 protein. The data show about 600,000 distinct CDR3 sequences, 24% seen once. This clonotype originated in a human donor in good health (CMV status not recorded). Some clones in this sample may be carry-over from other donors' samples. The sequenced sample was CD8+ T cells from PBMCs.

The CDR3 loop reads CASQDRAYEQYF. The CDR3 DNA is TGTGCCAGCCAGGACAGGGCCTACGAGCAGTACTTC. The V call is TRBV2, the J call TRBJ2-7; 8 positions agree with TRBD1. Germline loops: CDR1 SNHLY, CDR2 FYNNEI. The CDR3 runs 12 residues. Trimming cost V 8 bases and J 2 bases; bases outside gene matches: 2.